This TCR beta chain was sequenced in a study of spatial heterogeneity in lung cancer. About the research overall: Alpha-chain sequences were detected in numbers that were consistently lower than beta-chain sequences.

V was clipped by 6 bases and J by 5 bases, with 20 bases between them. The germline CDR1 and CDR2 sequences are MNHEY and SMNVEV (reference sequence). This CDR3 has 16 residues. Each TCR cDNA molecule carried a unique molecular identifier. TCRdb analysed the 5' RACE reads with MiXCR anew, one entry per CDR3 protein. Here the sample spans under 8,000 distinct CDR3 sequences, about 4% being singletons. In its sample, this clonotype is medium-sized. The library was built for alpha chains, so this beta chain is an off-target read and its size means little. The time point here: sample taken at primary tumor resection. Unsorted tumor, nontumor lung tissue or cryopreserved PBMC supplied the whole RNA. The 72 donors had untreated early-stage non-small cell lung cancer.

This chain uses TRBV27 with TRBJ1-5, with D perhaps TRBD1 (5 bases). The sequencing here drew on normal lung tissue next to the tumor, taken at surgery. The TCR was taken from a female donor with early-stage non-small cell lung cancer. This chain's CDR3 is CASRHYGARLDQPQHF. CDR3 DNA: TGTGCCAGCAGGCATTACGGGGCACGGTTGGATCAGCCCCAGCATTTT.